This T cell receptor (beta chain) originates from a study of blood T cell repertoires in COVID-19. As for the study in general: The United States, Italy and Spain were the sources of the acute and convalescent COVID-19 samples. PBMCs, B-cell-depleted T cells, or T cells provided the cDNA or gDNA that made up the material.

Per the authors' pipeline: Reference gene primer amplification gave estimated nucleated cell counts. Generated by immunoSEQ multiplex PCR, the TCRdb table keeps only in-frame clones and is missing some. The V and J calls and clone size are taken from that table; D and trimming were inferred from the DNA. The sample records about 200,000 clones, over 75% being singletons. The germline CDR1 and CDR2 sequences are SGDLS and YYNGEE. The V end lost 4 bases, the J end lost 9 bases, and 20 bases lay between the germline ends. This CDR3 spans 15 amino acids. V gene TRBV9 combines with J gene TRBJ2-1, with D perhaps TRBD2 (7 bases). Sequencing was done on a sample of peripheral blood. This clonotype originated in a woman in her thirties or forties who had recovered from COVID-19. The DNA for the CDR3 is TGTGCCAGCAGCCCCTTTCAGGGGAGGGGGAGTGAGCAGTTCTTC. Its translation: CASSPFQGRGSEQFF.